This T cell receptor (beta chain) was recovered during a study of blood T cell repertoires in COVID-19. Looked up from germline, CDR1 is LNHDA and CDR2 is SQIVND (reference sequence). V lost 4 bases and J lost 3; bases outside the gene matches: 11. The CDR3 spans 17 residues. The table came from immunoSEQ multiplex PCR; TCRdb's copy has only in-frame clones and leaves some out. The table shows 60,000 to 75,000 clones, with around 84% occurring only once. The J gene is TRBJ2-2, the V gene TRBV19, with TRBD1 identical over 7 bases. The sample comprised peripheral blood. The receptor was derived from an elderly woman with acute or convalescent COVID-19. The CDR3 bases are TGTGCCAGTAGTACCCGACAGGGAAGCATGCACACCGGGGAGCTGTTTTTT. Translated, it gives CASSTRQGSMHTGELFF.